This section outlines one TCR beta chain sequence together with its context. This entry is derived from a study of blood T cell repertoires in COVID-19. Whole-study context: Samples came from the United States, Italy and Spain, spanning acute and convalescent COVID-19. The analysed material was cDNA or gDNA that came from T cells, B-cell-depleted T cells, or PBMCs.

Per the original methods: For nucleated cells, counts were estimated from reference gene primer amplification. The protocol was immunoSEQ multiplex PCR, while the TCRdb copy is restricted to in-frame clones and leaves out a portion. V, J and clone size derive from that table, while D and trimming were established from the DNA sequence. The sample lists about 210,000 clones; approximately 90% were seen once. From germline, CDR1 is LGHDT and CDR2 YNNKEL (reference sequence). This CDR3 is built from 14 residues. The V and J ends lost 7 bases and 2 bases, in that order; junction bases with no gene match: 5.

The chain combines TRBV3-1 (or the pseudogene TRBV3-2) with TRBJ1-2; 9 nucleotides agree with TRBD1. Source material: peripheral blood. The receptor was derived from a woman between 40 and 55 years old with acute or convalescent COVID-19. The CDR3 DNA reads as TGTGCCAGCACCCTGGACAGGGGAAACTATGGCTACACCTTC. This gives the protein CASTLDRGNYGYTF.